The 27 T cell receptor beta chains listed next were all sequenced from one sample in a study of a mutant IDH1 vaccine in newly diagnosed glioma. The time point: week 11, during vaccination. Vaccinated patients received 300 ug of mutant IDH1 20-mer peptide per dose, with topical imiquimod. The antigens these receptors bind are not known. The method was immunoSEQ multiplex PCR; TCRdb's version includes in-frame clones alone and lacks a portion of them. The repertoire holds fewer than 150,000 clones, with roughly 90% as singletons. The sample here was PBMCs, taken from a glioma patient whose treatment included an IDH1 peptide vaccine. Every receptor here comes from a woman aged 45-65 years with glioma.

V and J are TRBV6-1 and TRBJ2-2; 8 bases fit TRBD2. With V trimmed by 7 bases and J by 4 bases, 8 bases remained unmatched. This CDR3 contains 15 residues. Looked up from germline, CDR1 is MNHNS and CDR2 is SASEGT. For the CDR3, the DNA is TGTGCCAGCACCAGGACTAGCAGGGTCACCGGGGAGCTGTTTTTT. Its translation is CASTRTSRVTGELFF.

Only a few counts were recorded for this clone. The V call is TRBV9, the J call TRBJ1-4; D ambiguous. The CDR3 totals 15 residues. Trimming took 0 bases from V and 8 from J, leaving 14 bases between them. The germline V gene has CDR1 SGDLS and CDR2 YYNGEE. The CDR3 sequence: CASSVVGSVGEKLFF. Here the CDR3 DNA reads TGTGCCAGCAGCGTAGTCGGCAGTGTAGGAGAAAAACTGTTTTTT.

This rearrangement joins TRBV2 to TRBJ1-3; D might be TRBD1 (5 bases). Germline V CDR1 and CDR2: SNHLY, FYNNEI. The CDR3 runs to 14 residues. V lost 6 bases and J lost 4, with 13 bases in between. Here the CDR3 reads CASSLDSGGNTIYF. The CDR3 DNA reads TGTGCCAGCAGCTTAGACAGTGGCGGAAACACCATATATTTT.

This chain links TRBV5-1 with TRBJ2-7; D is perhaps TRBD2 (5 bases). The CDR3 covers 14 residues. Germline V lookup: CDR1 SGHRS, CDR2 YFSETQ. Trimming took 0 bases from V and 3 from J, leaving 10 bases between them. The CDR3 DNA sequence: TGCGCCAGCAGCTTGGAGCCGGGGAACTACGAGCAGTACTTC. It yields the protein CASSLEPGNYEQYF.

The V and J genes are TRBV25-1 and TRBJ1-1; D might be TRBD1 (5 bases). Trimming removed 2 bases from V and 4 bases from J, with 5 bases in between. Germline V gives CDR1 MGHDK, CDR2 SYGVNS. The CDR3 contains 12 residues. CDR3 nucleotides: TGTGCCAGCAGTGAAGGGACCACTGAAGCTTTCTTT. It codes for CASSEGTTEAFF.

The DNA for the CDR3 is TGTGCCAGCAGCCCTGGACTAGCGGAAGAGACCCAGTACTTC. The encoded protein is CASSPGLAEETQYF. The chain is built from TRBV7-2 and TRBJ2-5; 10 bases align to TRBD2. The CDR3 contains 14 residues. From germline, CDR1 is SGHTA and CDR2 FQGNSA. V shed 5 bases and J 3 bases; nucleotides not matched to a gene: 3.

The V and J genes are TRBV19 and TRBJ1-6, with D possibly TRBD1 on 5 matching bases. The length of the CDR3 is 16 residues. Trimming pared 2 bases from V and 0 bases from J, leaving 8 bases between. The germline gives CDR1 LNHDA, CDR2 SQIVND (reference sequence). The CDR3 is CASSITDSSYNSPLHF. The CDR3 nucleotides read TGTGCCAGTAGTATAACAGACAGCTCCTATAATTCACCCCTCCACTTT.

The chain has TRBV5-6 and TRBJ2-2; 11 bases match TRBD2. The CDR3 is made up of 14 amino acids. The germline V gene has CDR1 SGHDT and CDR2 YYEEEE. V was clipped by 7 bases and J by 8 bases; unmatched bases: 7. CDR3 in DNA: TGTGCCAGCCACACTAGCGGGAGCCCGGGGGAGCTGTTTTTT. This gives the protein CASHTSGSPGELFF.

The DNA for the CDR3 is TGCAGCGTCACAATACTTTCTGAGCAGTACTTC. Its protein product is CSVTILSEQYF. The chain links TRBV29-1 to TRBJ2-7; D ambiguous. This CDR3 is 11 amino acids long. From germline, CDR1 is SQVTM and CDR2 ANQGSEA. Trimming pared 6 bases from V and 7 bases from J, leaving 13 bases between.

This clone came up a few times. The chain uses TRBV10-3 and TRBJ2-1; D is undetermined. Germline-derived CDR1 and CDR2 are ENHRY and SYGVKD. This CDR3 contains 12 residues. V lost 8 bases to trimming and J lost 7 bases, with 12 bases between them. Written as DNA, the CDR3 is TGTGCCATCGCTAGACGTAGGAATGAGCAGTTCTTC. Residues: CAIARRRNEQFF.

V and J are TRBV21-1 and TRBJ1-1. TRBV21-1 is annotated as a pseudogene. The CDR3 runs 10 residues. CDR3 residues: CASSKGEAFF. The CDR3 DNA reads TGTGCCAGCAGCAAAGGAGAAGCTTTCTTT.

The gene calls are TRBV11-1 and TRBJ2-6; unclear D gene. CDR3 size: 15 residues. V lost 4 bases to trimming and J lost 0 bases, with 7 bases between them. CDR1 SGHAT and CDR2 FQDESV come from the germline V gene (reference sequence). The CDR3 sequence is CASSYHSSGANVLTF. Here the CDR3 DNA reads TGTGCCAGCAGCTATCACAGCTCTGGGGCCAACGTCCTGACTTTC.

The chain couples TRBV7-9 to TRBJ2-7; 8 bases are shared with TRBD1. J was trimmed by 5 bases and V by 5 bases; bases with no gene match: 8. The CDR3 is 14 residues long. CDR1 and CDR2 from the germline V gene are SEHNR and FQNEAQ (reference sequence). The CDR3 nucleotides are TGTGCCAGCAGCGGCCGGACAGGGCTTGACGAGCAGTACTTC. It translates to CASSGRTGLDEQYF.

The DNA for the CDR3 is TGTGCCAGCAGCCAAGGGGCATTGTATAATTCACCCCTCCACTTT. Its protein product is CASSQGALYNSPLHF. V and J are TRBV14 and TRBJ1-6; no reliable D call. This CDR3 is built from 15 residues. V dropped 1 base and J dropped 4 bases, with 8 bases sitting between them. Per germline, CDR1 SGHDN and CDR2 FVKESK.

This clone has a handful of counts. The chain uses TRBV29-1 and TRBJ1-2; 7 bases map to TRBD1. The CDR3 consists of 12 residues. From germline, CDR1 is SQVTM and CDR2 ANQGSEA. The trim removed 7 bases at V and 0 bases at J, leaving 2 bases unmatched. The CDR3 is CSAGQANYGYTF. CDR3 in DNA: TGCAGCGCTGGACAGGCTAACTATGGCTACACCTTC.

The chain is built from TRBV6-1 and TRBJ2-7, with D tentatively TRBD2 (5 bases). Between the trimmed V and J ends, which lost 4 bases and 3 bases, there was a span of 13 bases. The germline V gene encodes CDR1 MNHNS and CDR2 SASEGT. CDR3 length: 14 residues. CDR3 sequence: CASSAPTSLYEQYF. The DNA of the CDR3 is TGTGCCAGCAGTGCCCCAACTAGTCTCTACGAGCAGTACTTC.

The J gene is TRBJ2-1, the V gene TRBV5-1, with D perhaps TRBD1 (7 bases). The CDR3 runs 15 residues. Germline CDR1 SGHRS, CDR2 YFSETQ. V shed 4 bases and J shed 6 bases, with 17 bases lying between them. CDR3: CASSPGQEGINEQFF. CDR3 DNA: TGCGCCAGCAGCCCAGGACAGGAGGGGATCAATGAGCAGTTCTTC.

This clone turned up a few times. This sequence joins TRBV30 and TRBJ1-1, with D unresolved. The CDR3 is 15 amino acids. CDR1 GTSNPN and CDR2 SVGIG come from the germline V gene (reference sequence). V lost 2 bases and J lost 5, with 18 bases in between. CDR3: CAWSSFSGGETEAFF. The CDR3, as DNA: TGTGCCTGGAGTAGCTTCAGCGGTGGTGAAACTGAAGCTTTCTTT.

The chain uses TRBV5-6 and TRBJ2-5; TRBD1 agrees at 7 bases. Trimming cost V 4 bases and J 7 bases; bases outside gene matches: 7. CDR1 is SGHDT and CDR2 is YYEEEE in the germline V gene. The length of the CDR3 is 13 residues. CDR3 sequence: CASSPTGRVTQYF. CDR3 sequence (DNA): TGTGCCAGCAGCCCGACAGGGCGTGTGACCCAGTACTTC.

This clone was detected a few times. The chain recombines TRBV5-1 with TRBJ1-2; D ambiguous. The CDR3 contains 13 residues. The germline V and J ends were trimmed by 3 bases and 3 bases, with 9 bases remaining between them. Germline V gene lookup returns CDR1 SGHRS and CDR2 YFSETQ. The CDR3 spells CASSSTLDYGYTF. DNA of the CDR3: TGCGCCAGCAGCTCCACCTTGGACTATGGCTACACCTTC.

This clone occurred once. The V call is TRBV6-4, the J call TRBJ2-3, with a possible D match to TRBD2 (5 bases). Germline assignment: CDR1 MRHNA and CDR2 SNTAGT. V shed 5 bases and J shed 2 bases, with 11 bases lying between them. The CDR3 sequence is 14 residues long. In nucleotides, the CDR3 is TGTGCCAGCAGTCCAAGCGGCTCCACAGATACGCAGTATTTT. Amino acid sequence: CASSPSGSTDTQYF.

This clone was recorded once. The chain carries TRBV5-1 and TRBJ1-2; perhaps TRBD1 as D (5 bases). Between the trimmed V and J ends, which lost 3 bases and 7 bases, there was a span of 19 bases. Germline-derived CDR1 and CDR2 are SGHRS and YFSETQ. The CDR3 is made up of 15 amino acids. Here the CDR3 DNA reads TGCGCCAGCAGCTCTGGCGGGACTCCTTCGGGTGGCTACACCTTC. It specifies CASSSGGTPSGGYTF.

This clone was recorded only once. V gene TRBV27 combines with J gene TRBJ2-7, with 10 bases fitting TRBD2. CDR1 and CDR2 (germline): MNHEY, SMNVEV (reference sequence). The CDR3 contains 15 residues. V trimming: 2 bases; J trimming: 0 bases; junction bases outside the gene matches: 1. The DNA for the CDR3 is TGTGCCAGCAGTTTACCTAGCGGGGGCTCCTACGAGCAGTACTTC. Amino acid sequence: CASSLPSGGSYEQYF.

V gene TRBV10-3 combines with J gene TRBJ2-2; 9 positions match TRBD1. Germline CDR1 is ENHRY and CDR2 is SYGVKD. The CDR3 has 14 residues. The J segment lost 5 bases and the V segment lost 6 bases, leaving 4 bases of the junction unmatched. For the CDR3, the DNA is TGTGCCATCAGCCCCGGGACAGGGACCGGGGAGCTGTTTTTT. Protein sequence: CAISPGTGTGELFF.

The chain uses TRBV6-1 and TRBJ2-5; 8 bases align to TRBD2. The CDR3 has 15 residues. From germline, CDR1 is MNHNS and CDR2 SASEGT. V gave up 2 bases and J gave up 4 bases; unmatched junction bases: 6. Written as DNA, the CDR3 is TGTGCCAGCAGTGAATCGCGGCTAGCGGGAGAGACCCAGTACTTC. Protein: CASSESRLAGETQYF.

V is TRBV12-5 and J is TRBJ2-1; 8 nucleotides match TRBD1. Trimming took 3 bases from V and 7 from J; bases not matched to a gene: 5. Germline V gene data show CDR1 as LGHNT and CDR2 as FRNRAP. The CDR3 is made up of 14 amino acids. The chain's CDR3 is CASGLRQGQNEQFF. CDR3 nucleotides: TGTGCTAGTGGTTTAAGACAGGGGCAAAATGAGCAGTTCTTC.

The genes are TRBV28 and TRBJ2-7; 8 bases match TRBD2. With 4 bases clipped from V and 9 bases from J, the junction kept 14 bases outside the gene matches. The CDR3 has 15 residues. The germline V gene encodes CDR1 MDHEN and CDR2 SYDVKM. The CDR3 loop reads CASSSGTLSAGGQYF. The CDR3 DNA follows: TGTGCCAGCAGTTCCGGGACCCTAAGCGCGGGGGGGCAGTACTTC.